The 5 T cell receptor beta chains presented below share a single source sample, sequenced in a study of T cell changes during pregnancy in multiple sclerosis. This table comes from immunoSEQ multiplex PCR, and its TCRdb copy is limited to in-frame clones, with some not included. The sample contains some 27,000 clones, approximately 88% of which appear only once. The source material was CD4+ T cells from peripheral blood mononuclear cells, sampled in the first trimester of pregnancy. Receptors were obtained from a female donor in good health, enrolled as a control in a pregnancy study.

This chain links TRBV5-1 with TRBJ2-3, with no clear D. The CDR3 is 14 residues long. Germline CDR1 reads SGHRS; CDR2 reads YFSETQ. V shed 0 bases and J shed 2 bases, with 7 bases lying between them. CDR3 DNA sequence: TGCGCCAGCAGCTTGGGGCGGAACACAGATACGCAGTATTTT. This sequence encodes CASSLGRNTDTQYF.

The rearrangement links TRBV7-2 to TRBJ1-3; no clear D gene. Trimming took 1 base from V and 1 from J, leaving 5 bases between them. Germline CDR1 reads SGHTA; CDR2 reads FQGNSA. The CDR3 is 14 residues long. CDR3 loop: CASSLERSGNTIYF. The CDR3 DNA sequence: TGTGCCAGCAGCTTAGAGAGATCTGGAAACACCATATATTTT.

The V gene is TRBV6-5, the J gene TRBJ1-2; D not certain. The CDR3 has 12 residues. V dropped 8 bases and J dropped 3 bases, with 10 bases sitting between them. CDR1 is MNHEY and CDR2 is SVGAGI in the germline V gene. The CDR3 region is CASGGRDYGYTF. In DNA, the CDR3 is TGTGCCAGCGGAGGGAGGGACTATGGCTACACCTTC.

This clone was detected only once. This chain links TRBV18 with TRBJ2-5; 9 bases line up with TRBD2. This CDR3 has 15 amino acids. Germline CDR1 KGHSH, CDR2 LQKENI. The J segment lost 3 bases and the V segment lost 3 bases, leaving 5 bases of the junction unmatched. CDR3 residues: CASSPGLALEETQYF. CDR3 DNA sequence: TGTGCCAGCTCACCTGGACTAGCGCTCGAAGAGACCCAGTACTTC.

The chain employs TRBV18 and TRBJ2-7; 9 bases line up with TRBD1. CDR1 KGHSH and CDR2 LQKENI come from the germline V gene. The CDR3 length is 15 residues. Trimming took 3 bases from V and 3 from J; bases not matched to a gene: 6. The CDR3 DNA is TGTGCCAGCTCACCGGGACAGGGAGAGTTCTACGAGCAGTACTTC. Translated: CASSPGQGEFYEQYF.